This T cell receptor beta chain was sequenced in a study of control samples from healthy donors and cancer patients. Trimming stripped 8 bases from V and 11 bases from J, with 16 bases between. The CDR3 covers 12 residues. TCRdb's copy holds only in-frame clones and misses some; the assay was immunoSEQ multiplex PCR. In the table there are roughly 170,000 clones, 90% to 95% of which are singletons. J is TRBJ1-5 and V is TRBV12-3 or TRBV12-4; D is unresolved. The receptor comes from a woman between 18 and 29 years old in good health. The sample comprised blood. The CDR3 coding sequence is TGTGCCAGCGCAGACGTGGGGAAGACCCAGCATTTT. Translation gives CASADVGKTQHF.